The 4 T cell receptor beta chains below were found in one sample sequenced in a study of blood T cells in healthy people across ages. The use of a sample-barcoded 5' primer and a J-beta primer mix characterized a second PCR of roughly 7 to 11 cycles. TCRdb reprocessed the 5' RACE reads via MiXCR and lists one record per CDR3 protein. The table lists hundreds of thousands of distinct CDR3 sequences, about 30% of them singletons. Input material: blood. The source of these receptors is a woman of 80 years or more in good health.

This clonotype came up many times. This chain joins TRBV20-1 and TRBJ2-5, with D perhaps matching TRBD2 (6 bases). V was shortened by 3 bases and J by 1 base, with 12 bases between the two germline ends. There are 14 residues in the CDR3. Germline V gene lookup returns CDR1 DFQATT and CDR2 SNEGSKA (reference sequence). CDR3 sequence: CSAREGVGQETQYF. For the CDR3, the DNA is TGCAGTGCTAGGGAGGGAGTAGGCCAAGAGACCCAGTACTTC.

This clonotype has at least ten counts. The CDR3 bases are TGCGCCAGCAGCAACTCAGGGGGGGAGTGGTACAATGAGCAGTTCTTC. Protein: CASSNSGGEWYNEQFF. This chain uses TRBV5-1 with TRBJ2-1; D assignment may be TRBD1 or TRBD2 (7 bases each). The germline V gene has CDR1 SGHRS and CDR2 YFSETQ. CDR3 length: 16 amino acids. V was clipped by 4 bases and J by 4 bases, with 18 bases between them. Complete variable domain (other parts from reference TRBV5-1 and TRBJ2-1): KAGVTQTPRYLIKTRGQQVTLSCSPISGHRSVSWYQQTPGQGLQFLFEYFSETQRNKGNFPGRFSGRQFSNSRSEMNVSTLELGDSALYLCASSNSGGEWYNEQFFGPGTRLTVL.

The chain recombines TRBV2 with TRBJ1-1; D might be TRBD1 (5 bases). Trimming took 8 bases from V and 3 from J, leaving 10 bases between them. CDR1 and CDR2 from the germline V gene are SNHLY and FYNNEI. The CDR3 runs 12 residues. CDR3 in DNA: TGTGCCAGCCTCGGGACCTACACTGAAGCTTTCTTT. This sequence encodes CASLGTYTEAFF.

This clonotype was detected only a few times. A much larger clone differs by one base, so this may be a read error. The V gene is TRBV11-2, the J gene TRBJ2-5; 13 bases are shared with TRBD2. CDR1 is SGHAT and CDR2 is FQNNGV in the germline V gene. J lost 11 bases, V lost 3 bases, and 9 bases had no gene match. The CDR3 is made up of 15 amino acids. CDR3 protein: CASSFTSGGVGEQYF. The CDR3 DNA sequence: TGTGCCAGCAGCTTTACTAGCGGGGGGGTTGGTGAGCAGTACTTC.